The next 23 T cell receptor beta chains were all read from a single sample in a study of control samples from healthy donors and cancer patients. Assay: immunoSEQ multiplex PCR; the TCRdb copy retains only in-frame clones and omits some. The table lists around 110,000 clones, roughly nine tenths of them singletons. The sequenced material came from PBMCs. The receptors here all came from a woman between 45 and 60 years old with colorectal cancer.

The chain carries TRBV19 and TRBJ2-5, with D perhaps matching TRBD1 (6 bases). CDR1 LNHDA and CDR2 SQIVND come from the germline V gene (reference sequence). The V end lost 3 bases, the J end lost 1 base, and 9 bases lay between the germline ends. The CDR3 sequence is 14 residues long. The CDR3 DNA reads as TGTGCCAGTAGTATTACAGGGTCCCAAGAGACCCAGTACTTC. Protein product: CASSITGSQETQYF.

This chain links TRBV5-1 with TRBJ1-1; 7 nucleotides line up with TRBD1. The germline V gene encodes CDR1 SGHRS and CDR2 YFSETQ. The trim removed 0 bases at V and 2 bases at J, leaving 4 bases unmatched. The CDR3 is made up of 15 amino acids. CDR3 region: CASSLAGTDNTEAFF. In DNA form, the CDR3 reads TGCGCCAGCAGCTTGGCCGGGACAGACAACACTGAAGCTTTCTTT.

The rearrangement joins TRBV11-3 to TRBJ2-1, with D possibly TRBD2 on 7 matching bases. The CDR3 length is 19 residues. The V and J ends lost 5 bases and 2 bases respectively, with 25 bases between them. Germline CDR1 is SGHNT and CDR2 is YENEEA. The CDR3 sequence: CASSRGGWPSGNPYNEQFF. CDR3 bases: TGTGCCAGCAGCAGGGGGGGTTGGCCTAGCGGTAACCCCTACAATGAGCAGTTCTTC.

This clone is a singleton in its sample. In nucleotides, the CDR3 is TGCGCCAGCAGCTTGGGACAGGACAGCTCTGGAAACACCATATATTTT. Encoded protein: CASSLGQDSSGNTIYF. The chain has TRBV10-1 and TRBJ1-3; 8 bases match TRBD1. Germline CDR1 reads WNHNN; CDR2 reads SYGVQD (reference sequence). J gave up 0 bases and V 6 bases, and 7 bases lay outside the gene matches. The CDR3 spans 16 residues.

This clone has only one observation. The rearrangement uses TRBV4-2 and TRBJ2-3; TRBD2 matches 8 bases. This CDR3 spans 16 amino acids. Germline lookup yields CDR1 LGHNA and CDR2 YNFKEQ. The V gene end was trimmed by 0 bases and the J gene end by 6 bases; junction bases not matched to a gene: 8. In DNA, the CDR3 is TGTGCCAGCAGCCAAGATCCGGCGGGGGGAGGGGATACGCAGTATTTT. Translating gives CASSQDPAGGGDTQYF.

The chain combines TRBV24-1 with TRBJ2-1, with 8 positions matching TRBD2. The CDR3 consists of 16 residues. Trimming at V came to 6 bases and at J to 5 bases, leaving 11 bases not matched to a gene. CDR1 is KGHDR, CDR2 SFDVKD, per germline. As DNA, the CDR3 is TGTGCCACCAGTCACCTCTCGGGAGGGCCAAACAATGAGCAGTTCTTC. Translation: CATSHLSGGPNNEQFF.

This clone was recorded only once. The V gene is TRBV7-2, the J gene TRBJ2-1, with 10 positions matching TRBD1. The CDR3 runs 15 residues. After removal of 1 base from V and 8 bases from J, the junction contained 5 bases not matched to a gene. The germline V gene encodes CDR1 SGHTA and CDR2 FQGNSA. The CDR3 protein is CASSLVGTGDDEQFF. In DNA form, the CDR3 reads TGTGCCAGCAGCTTAGTCGGGACAGGGGACGATGAGCAGTTCTTC.

The chain links TRBV3-1 (or the pseudogene TRBV3-2) to TRBJ1-4; 8 bases line up with TRBD1. With V trimmed by 0 bases and J by 8 bases, 2 bases remained unmatched. Per germline, CDR1 LGHDT and CDR2 YNNKEL (reference sequence). CDR3 length: 14 residues. CDR3 sequence: CASSQEQGGEKLFF. In DNA, the CDR3 is TGTGCCAGCAGCCAAGAACAGGGGGGAGAAAAACTGTTTTTT.

This clone has a single count. This rearrangement joins TRBV6-1 to TRBJ1-4; D not resolved. The ends were cut back, 1 base at V and 8 bases at J, with 11 bases in the middle. The germline V gene has CDR1 MNHNS and CDR2 SASEGT. The CDR3 extends over 14 amino acids. In nucleotides, the CDR3 is TGTGCCAGCAGTGAAGTAGACTTGGGAGAAAAACTGTTTTTT. It specifies CASSEVDLGEKLFF.

This clone was detected only a few times. One base away lies a much larger clone, so this may be a sequencing read error. Other DNA sequences from this sample encode an identical CDR3 as well. This chain links TRBV28 with TRBJ1-3; 7 nucleotides match TRBD1. The germline V gene has CDR1 MDHEN and CDR2 SYDVKM. CDR3 length: 15 amino acids. Losses at the gene ends were 6 bases for V and 2 bases for J; bases not matched to a gene: 7. The CDR3 protein is CASRSDRVPGNTIYF. In DNA form, the CDR3 reads TGTGCCAGCAGGTCCGACAGGGTCCCTGGAAACACCATATATTTT.

This clone showed up just once. V gene TRBV7-2 combines with J gene TRBJ1-4, with TRBD1 matching over 8 bases. This CDR3 is 16 amino acids long. V shed 4 bases and J 10 bases; nucleotides not matched to a gene: 14. Germline V gives CDR1 SGHTA, CDR2 FQGNSA. The CDR3 reads CASSSRGGTGAGKLFF. The CDR3 DNA is TGTGCCAGCAGCTCCCGCGGCGGGACAGGCGCAGGAAAACTGTTTTTT.

The V and J genes are TRBV7-8 and TRBJ1-2; D gene ambiguous. V lost 5 bases and J 5 bases, leaving 12 bases between the germline ends. CDR1 and CDR2 from the germline V gene are SGHVS and FQNEAQ. The CDR3 covers 13 residues. CDR3 DNA: TGTGCCAGCAGCGGTGGATCGTGGTATGGCTACACCTTC. Translation gives CASSGGSWYGYTF.

This clone was found a few times. The genes are TRBV7-8 and TRBJ2-7; 9 nucleotides match TRBD2. The CDR3 covers 14 residues. Germline CDR1 and CDR2: SGHVS and FQNEAQ. The V gene end was trimmed by 5 bases and the J gene end by 2 bases; junction bases not matched to a gene: 4. The DNA for the CDR3 is TGTGCCAGCAGCCCTCAGCGGGGGGCCTACGAGCAGTACTTC. Residues: CASSPQRGAYEQYF.

The V gene is TRBV3-1 (or the pseudogene TRBV3-2), the J gene TRBJ2-7, with 10 bases that match TRBD2. J gave up 4 bases and V 4 bases, and 13 bases lay outside the gene matches. CDR3 length equals 17 residues. Per the germline V gene, CDR1 is LGHDT and CDR2 is YNNKEL (reference sequence). CDR3 in amino acids: CASSRSGPSGGSYEQYF. CDR3 DNA sequence: TGTGCCAGCAGCCGAAGCGGGCCTAGCGGGGGATCATACGAGCAGTACTTC.

This clone was recorded only once. J is TRBJ2-5 and V is TRBV11-1; possibly TRBD1 for D (6 bases). From germline, CDR1 is SGHAT and CDR2 FQDESV (reference sequence). Trimming cost V 5 bases and J 4 bases, with 11 bases left between them. This CDR3 has 13 residues. CDR3 loop: CASSIGTRETQYF. CDR3 DNA: TGTGCCAGCAGCATCGGGACAAGAGAGACCCAGTACTTC.

This chain joins TRBV6-1 and TRBJ2-7, with D possibly being TRBD1 (5 bases). Germline CDR1 reads MNHNS; CDR2 reads SASEGT. With 1 base removed from V and 0 bases from J, the gap between germline ends came to 10 bases. The length of the CDR3 is 15 residues. Written as DNA, the CDR3 is TGTGCCAGCAGTGAAGGGAGACAGAGCTCCTACGAGCAGTACTTC. Protein sequence: CASSEGRQSSYEQYF.

A single count supports this clone. The rearrangement links TRBV15 to TRBJ2-7, with D unclear. CDR1 and CDR2 from the germline V gene are LNHNV and YYDKDF (reference sequence). The length of the CDR3 is 16 residues. V was clipped by 5 bases and J by 3 bases, with 20 bases between them. CDR3 DNA sequence: TGTGCCACCAGCGATGCGGTTTCGCGGCCCAACTACGAGCAGTACTTC. This gives the protein CATSDAVSRPNYEQYF.

The chain has TRBV2 and TRBJ2-1, with TRBD2 matching 7 bases. The V gene end was trimmed by 3 bases and the J gene end by 9 bases; junction bases not matched to a gene: 8. This CDR3 is 14 amino acids long. Germline V gene data show CDR1 as SNHLY and CDR2 as FYNNEI. The DNA for the CDR3 is TGTGCCAGCAGTGACATAGGACTAGAGAGTGAGCAGTTCTTC. Residues: CASSDIGLESEQFF.

The rearrangement joins TRBV11-2 to TRBJ2-5, with a possible D match to TRBD2 (6 bases). The germline V and J ends were trimmed by 1 base and 5 bases, with 14 bases remaining between them. Germline CDR1 SGHAT, CDR2 FQNNGV. The CDR3 loop spans 15 amino acids. The DNA for the CDR3 is TGTGCCAGCAGCTTAGCCGCCAGGGCGGGGGAGACCCAGTACTTC. Amino acid sequence: CASSLAARAGETQYF.

The rearrangement uses TRBV2 and TRBJ2-5; 9 bases are a match to TRBD2. The CDR3 loop spans 17 amino acids. Trimming took 0 bases from V and 6 from J; bases not matched to a gene: 11. Germline V gene lookup returns CDR1 SNHLY and CDR2 FYNNEI. CDR3 DNA: TGTGCCAGCAGTGAAGCGCGCCTAGCGGGGAGCCCAAAGACCCAGTACTTC. Translated, it gives CASSEARLAGSPKTQYF.

The V and J genes are TRBV5-4 and TRBJ1-2, with D possibly matching TRBD1 (6 bases). This CDR3 comprises 15 residues. From germline, CDR1 is SGHNT and CDR2 YYREEE (reference sequence). V lost 4 bases, J lost 2 bases, and 15 bases lay in between. In DNA form, the CDR3 reads TGTGCCAGCAGCCAGACTGGACAGAACAACTATGGCTACACCTTC. Translating gives CASSQTGQNNYGYTF.

About this clone itself: Distinct nucleotide sequences in the sample also encode this CDR3. This chain links TRBV28 with TRBJ2-7; no reliable D call. The CDR3 length is 14 residues. Germline V gene sequence: CDR1 MDHEN, CDR2 SYDVKM. V was pared by 3 bases and J by 2 bases, with 11 bases between. CDR3 amino acids: CASSFPGRAYEQYF. In DNA form, the CDR3 reads TGTGCCAGCAGTTTCCCCGGCAGAGCCTACGAGCAGTACTTC.

The chain combines TRBV5-1 with TRBJ1-2; no clear D. The CDR3 extends over 13 amino acids. CDR1 is SGHRS and CDR2 is YFSETQ in the germline V gene. Deletions cut 0 bases from V and 2 bases from J, with 5 bases between. The CDR3 sequence: CASSLEANYGYTF. The CDR3 DNA reads TGCGCCAGCAGCTTGGAGGCCAACTATGGCTACACCTTC.